The next 24 T cell receptor beta chains were all read from a single sample in a study of T cell responses to AZD1222 COVID-19 vaccine. The protocol was immunoSEQ multiplex PCR, while the TCRdb copy is restricted to in-frame clones and leaves out a portion. The sample records around 90,000 clones, 70% to 90% being singletons. The specimen was peripheral blood, collected on day 0 of AZD1222 vaccination. These receptor sequences come from an adult in good health.

The chain recombines TRBV2 with TRBJ2-7; D is unresolved. The length of the CDR3 is 16 residues. The V end was cut by 1 base, the J end by 6 bases, with 19 bases between. Germline CDR1 reads SNHLY; CDR2 reads FYNNEI. The CDR3 is CASSEVRSSPSAEQYF. In nucleotides, the CDR3 is TGTGCCAGCAGTGAAGTTCGCAGCTCGCCCTCGGCCGAGCAGTACTTC.

V gene TRBV6-1 combines with J gene TRBJ1-5; 7 bases align to TRBD1. V trimming: 3 bases; J trimming: 6 bases; junction bases outside the gene matches: 5. This CDR3 comprises 14 residues. Germline V gene data show CDR1 as MNHNS and CDR2 as SASEGT. The CDR3 nucleotides are TGTGCCAGCAGTGACAACAGGGGTCCTCAGCCCCAGCATTTT. Its protein is CASSDNRGPQPQHF.

V gene TRBV6-2 or TRBV6-3 combines with J gene TRBJ2-1, with 10 bases that match TRBD2. The ends lost 4 bases at V and 2 bases at J; junction bases unmatched: 2. The CDR3 is 15 amino acids. CDR1 is MNHEY and CDR2 is SVGEGT in the germline V gene. This CDR3 is CASSSLAGAYNEQFF. DNA for the CDR3: TGTGCCAGCAGTTCGCTAGCGGGGGCCTACAATGAGCAGTTCTTC.

The gene calls are TRBV5-1 and TRBJ2-5, with 7 bases lining up with TRBD1. CDR1 is SGHRS and CDR2 is YFSETQ in the germline V gene. The V and J ends lost 6 bases and 2 bases, in that order; junction bases with no gene match: 7. The CDR3 length is 14 residues. The CDR3 protein is CASTRDSLQETQYF. CDR3 sequence (DNA): TGCGCCAGCACTCGGGACAGCCTACAAGAGACCCAGTACTTC.

The CDR3 DNA reads as TGTGCCAGCAGCCTGGACAGGGCTTGGGCGGAAAAACTGTTTTTT. This gives the protein CASSLDRAWAEKLFF. The chain carries TRBV28 and TRBJ1-4, with 8 bases fitting TRBD1. The germline V gene has CDR1 MDHEN and CDR2 SYDVKM. With 6 bases clipped from V and 8 bases from J, the junction kept 11 bases outside the gene matches. The CDR3 sequence is 15 residues long.

J is TRBJ1-1 and V is TRBV5-5; 8 positions match TRBD1. Unmatched junction bases numbered 7, after V lost 0 bases and J lost 3 bases. This CDR3 is built from 16 residues. Germline V lookup: CDR1 SGHKS, CDR2 YYEKEE (reference sequence). CDR3 DNA: TGTGCCAGCAGCTTGGTCTCAGGGGGCGCATACACTGAAGCTTTCTTT. Residues: CASSLVSGGAYTEAFF.

This clone was picked up one time. The chain couples TRBV6-5 to TRBJ1-2; 7 nucleotides align to TRBD1. Trimming at V came to 7 bases and at J to 4 bases, leaving 9 bases not matched to a gene. Germline V gene lookup returns CDR1 MNHEY and CDR2 SVGAGI. CDR3 length: 14 residues. CDR3 in amino acids: CASTSGGRLYGYTF. The CDR3 nucleotides are TGTGCCAGCACCTCAGGGGGTAGACTCTATGGCTACACCTTC.

This chain uses TRBV27 with TRBJ1-1; TRBD1 might be the D (5 bases). Germline V gives CDR1 MNHEY, CDR2 SMNVEV (reference sequence). Trimming shortened V by 6 bases and J by 0 bases, and 29 bases separated the two germline ends. CDR3 length: 20 residues. CDR3 DNA sequence: TGTGCCAGCAGCCGTGCCAGCAGTTGGCCCGGCGGGGGAATGAACACTGAAGCTTTCTTT. It codes for CASSRASSWPGGGMNTEAFF.

This clone was seen a single time. Here the CDR3 DNA reads TGTGCCAGCAGCTCCGGGACTCTCAATCAGCCCCAGCATTTT. Protein: CASSSGTLNQPQHF. V gene TRBV7-2 combines with J gene TRBJ1-5; D perhaps matches TRBD1 (5 bases). In germline, CDR1 is SGHTA, CDR2 FQGNSA. The CDR3 is 14 residues long. V was trimmed by 4 bases and J by 3 bases, leaving 10 bases between them.

This clone occurred a few times. The gene calls are TRBV19 and TRBJ1-3; tentative D call: TRBD1 (5 bases). V lost 2 bases and J lost 8, with 16 bases in between. Germline CDR1 is LNHDA and CDR2 is SQIVND (reference sequence). The CDR3 is 15 amino acids. The CDR3 coding sequence is TGTGCCAGTAGTATACTAACAGGACGAGGCCACACCATATATTTT. Amino acid sequence: CASSILTGRGHTIYF.

The rearrangement uses TRBV9 and TRBJ1-4, with 7 bases that match TRBD1. This CDR3 region has 14 residues. Trimming at V came to 2 bases and at J to 8 bases, leaving 6 bases not matched to a gene. The V gene's germline CDR1 is SGDLS and CDR2 YYNGEE. CDR3 sequence reads: CASSVLDRPEKLFF. The DNA for the CDR3 is TGTGCCAGCAGCGTTTTGGACAGGCCAGAAAAACTGTTTTTT.

The chain has TRBV4-3 and TRBJ2-3; D remains ambiguous. Germline V gives CDR1 LGHNA, CDR2 YSLEER. Trimming stripped 0 bases from V and 4 bases from J, with 8 bases between. The CDR3 is 14 residues long. CDR3 protein: CASSQDLYSDTQYF. Here the CDR3 DNA reads TGCGCCAGCAGCCAAGATTTATATTCAGATACGCAGTATTTT.

This clone showed up just a few times. The genes are TRBV19 and TRBJ1-2, with a weak D call TRBD1 (6 bases). The length of the CDR3 is 15 residues. Deletions cut 6 bases from V and 1 base from J, with 15 bases between. The V gene's germline CDR1 is LNHDA and CDR2 SQIVND (reference sequence). CDR3 DNA: TGTGCCAGTAGACCACAGGGAAGGGGTAACTATGGCTACACCTTC. This sequence encodes CASRPQGRGNYGYTF.

The CDR3 DNA reads as TGTGCCAGTGACAGGGGGCCCAACACTGAAGCTTTCTTT. Translated: CASDRGPNTEAFF. The chain employs TRBV19 and TRBJ1-1; 10 nucleotides agree with TRBD1. CDR3 size: 13 residues. The germline CDR1 and CDR2 sequences are LNHDA and SQIVND (reference sequence). With V trimmed by 8 bases and J by 2 bases, 2 bases remained unmatched.

This chain uses TRBV30 with TRBJ1-3; 9 bases are shared with TRBD1. The J segment lost 7 bases and the V segment lost 1 base, leaving 5 bases of the junction unmatched. CDR1 and CDR2 from the germline V gene are GTSNPN and SVGIG (reference sequence). The CDR3 covers 14 residues. CDR3 amino acids: CAWSGLTGGNTIYF. The CDR3 nucleotides are TGTGCCTGGAGTGGTCTGACAGGGGGGAACACCATATATTTT.

The chain carries TRBV7-9 and TRBJ2-2; 11 nucleotides agree with TRBD1. In germline, CDR1 is SEHNR, CDR2 FQNEAQ (reference sequence). This CDR3 has 16 residues. The V and J ends lost 6 bases and 2 bases, in that order; junction bases with no gene match: 5. CDR3: CASSGQGALNTGELFF. CDR3 DNA sequence: TGTGCCAGCAGTGGACAGGGGGCGCTCAACACCGGGGAGCTGTTTTTT.

This chain joins TRBV7-2 and TRBJ1-4; D is unresolved. From germline, CDR1 is SGHTA and CDR2 FQGNSA. CDR3 length equals 15 residues. Trimming cost V 3 bases and J 6 bases, with 14 bases left between them. The CDR3 DNA reads TGTGCCAGCAGCTTGTTGGGCCCCGGGGATGAAAAACTGTTTTTT. Translating it yields CASSLLGPGDEKLFF.

The chain employs TRBV7-9 and TRBJ2-3, with a tentative D call TRBD2 (6 bases). The germline V gene has CDR1 SEHNR and CDR2 FQNEAQ (reference sequence). This CDR3 has 15 amino acids. Deletions cut 1 base from V and 4 bases from J, with 12 bases between. The CDR3 spells CASSLGTGLPDTQYF. The DNA for the CDR3 is TGTGCCAGCAGCTTAGGCACGGGACTCCCAGATACGCAGTATTTT.

This clone was seen only a few times. J is TRBJ2-7 and V is TRBV5-1; 8 bases are a match to TRBD2. The CDR3 has 15 residues. Germline CDR1 and CDR2: SGHRS and YFSETQ. Germline trimming cut 3 bases from V and 1 base from J; bases unmatched to any gene: 6. The CDR3 sequence: CASSSVAGKSYEQYF. As DNA, the CDR3 is TGCGCCAGCAGCTCTGTAGCGGGGAAGTCCTACGAGCAGTACTTC. The full variable domain, completed using reference TRBV5-1 and TRBJ2-7, is KAGVTQTPRYLIKTRGQQVTLSCSPISGHRSVSWYQQTPGQGLQFLFEYFSETQRNKGNFPGRFSGRQFSNSRSEMNVSTLELGDSALYLCASSSVAGKSYEQYFGPGTRLTVT.

V gene TRBV20-1 combines with J gene TRBJ2-5; no reliable D call. CDR3 length equals 13 residues. Looked up from germline, CDR1 is DFQATT and CDR2 is SNEGSKA (reference sequence). V lost 3 bases to trimming and J lost 6 bases, with 14 bases between them. The CDR3 spells CSASLVERQTQYF. CDR3 bases: TGCAGTGCTAGTTTAGTAGAGAGACAGACCCAGTACTTC.

The chain recombines TRBV3-1 (or the pseudogene TRBV3-2) with TRBJ1-2, with a weak D call TRBD1 (6 bases). Trimming removed 1 base from V and 3 bases from J, with 18 bases in between. Germline values: CDR1 LGHDT, CDR2 YNNKEL (reference sequence). CDR3 length: 17 residues. The CDR3 loop is CASSQGGHREVYYGYTF. The CDR3 nucleotides read TGTGCCAGCAGCCAAGGAGGCCACAGGGAAGTTTACTATGGCTACACCTTC.

In regard to this clone: Other DNA sequences of this sample code for an identical CDR3. The J gene is TRBJ2-3, the V gene TRBV19; tentative D call: TRBD2 (5 bases). The CDR3 has 13 amino acids. Germline assignment: CDR1 LNHDA and CDR2 SQIVND (reference sequence). Trimming removed 5 bases at V and 2 bases at J, with 8 bases between. The CDR3 spells CASSRDYTDTQYF. The DNA for the CDR3 is TGTGCCAGTAGTCGGGATTACACAGATACGCAGTATTTT.

The chain links TRBV5-8 to TRBJ1-1; no reliable D call. The germline CDR1 and CDR2 sequences are SGHTS and YDEGEE. The CDR3 is made up of 14 amino acids. With 2 bases removed from V and 1 base from J, the gap between germline ends came to 9 bases. The CDR3 DNA follows: TGTGCCAGCAGCTTCGAACCTGCGAACACTGAAGCTTTCTTT. It is translated as CASSFEPANTEAFF. The whole variable domain, remainder taken from reference TRBV5-8 and TRBJ1-1, is EAGVTQSPTHLIKTRGQQATLRCSPISGHTSVYWYQQALGLGLQFLLWYDEGEERNRGNFPPRFSGRQFPNYSSELNVNALELEDSALYLCASSFEPANTEAFFGQGTRLTVV.

This chain connects TRBV12-5 to TRBJ2-1; D perhaps matches TRBD2 (6 bases). This CDR3 spans 16 amino acids. Germline V gives CDR1 LGHNT, CDR2 FRNRAP. The V end lost 9 bases, the J end lost 0 bases, and 18 bases lay between the germline ends. The CDR3 protein is CASTEEGRSSYNEQFF. CDR3 sequence (DNA): TGTGCTAGCACGGAGGAGGGGAGGAGCTCCTACAATGAGCAGTTCTTC. Full variable domain (rest looked up from reference TRBV12-5 and TRBJ2-1): DARVTQTPRHKVTEMGQEVTMRCQPILGHNTVFWYRQTMMQGLELLAYFRNRAPLDDSGMPKDRFSAEMPDATLATLKIQPSEPRDSAVYFCASTEEGRSSYNEQFFGPGTRLTVL.